These 4 T cell receptor beta chains share one sample of origin, sequenced in a study of graft-versus-host responses after intestinal transplantation. TCRdb's copy holds only in-frame clones and misses some; the assay was immunoSEQ multiplex PCR. The sample comprises about 64,000 clones, 85% to 95% of which are singletons, and about 1.7% rests with the top ten. No antigen has been assigned to these receptors. Sample: unstimulated CD8+ T cells sorted from spleen or lymph node cells, taken before transplant. The receptor source for this set is a human donor who was the organ donor for an intestinal transplant.

Only one count was recorded for this clone. The rearrangement links TRBV6-5 to TRBJ1-1, with a possible D match to TRBD1 (5 bases). Germline V gene data show CDR1 as MNHEY and CDR2 as SVGAGI. The CDR3 runs to 16 residues. V was trimmed by 2 bases and J by 4 bases, leaving 17 bases between them. The CDR3 spells CASSYSLVGVITEAFF. The DNA of the CDR3 is TGTGCCAGCAGTTACAGCCTGGTAGGGGTTATCACTGAAGCTTTCTTT.

This chain connects TRBV7-9 to TRBJ2-2; maybe TRBD2 (6 bases). The ends were cut back, 11 bases at V and 0 bases at J, with 22 bases in the middle. In germline, CDR1 is SEHNR, CDR2 FQNEAQ (reference sequence). The CDR3 runs 17 residues. The CDR3 reads CAGQGEGTLANTGELFF. The DNA for the CDR3 is TGTGCCGGTCAGGGAGAGGGGACTCTCGCGAACACCGGGGAGCTGTTTTTT. Together with reference TRBV7-9 and TRBJ2-2, the CDR3 gives the full variable domain: DTGVSQNPRHKITKRGQNVTFRCDPISEHNRLYWYRQTLGQGPEFLTYFQNEAQLEKSRLLSDRFSAERPKGSFSTLEIQRTEQGDSAMYLCAGQGEGTLANTGELFFGEGSRLTVL.

V and J are TRBV19 and TRBJ1-3; 7 bases line up with TRBD1. The CDR3 covers 15 residues. After removal of 4 bases from V and 0 bases from J, the junction contained 3 bases not matched to a gene. Germline V CDR1 and CDR2: LNHDA, SQIVND (reference sequence). This CDR3 is CASSKGQVSGNTIYF. CDR3 DNA sequence: TGTGCCAGTAGTAAAGGACAGGTCTCTGGAAACACCATATATTTT. The variable domain in full, completed from reference TRBV19 and TRBJ1-3, reads DGGITQSPKYLFRKEGQNVTLSCEQNLNHDAMYWYRQDPGQGLRLIYYSQIVNDFQKGDIAEGYSVSREKKESFPLTVTSAQKNPTAFYLCASSKGQVSGNTIYFGEGSWLTVV.

The chain has TRBV28 and TRBJ1-5, with D possibly TRBD1 on 5 matching bases. Trimming stripped 5 bases from V and 6 bases from J, with 8 bases between. The CDR3 runs to 12 residues. CDR1 is MDHEN and CDR2 is SYDVKM in the germline V gene. The CDR3: CASSPTVQPQHF. The CDR3 DNA is TGTGCCAGCAGTCCGACAGTTCAGCCCCAGCATTTT.